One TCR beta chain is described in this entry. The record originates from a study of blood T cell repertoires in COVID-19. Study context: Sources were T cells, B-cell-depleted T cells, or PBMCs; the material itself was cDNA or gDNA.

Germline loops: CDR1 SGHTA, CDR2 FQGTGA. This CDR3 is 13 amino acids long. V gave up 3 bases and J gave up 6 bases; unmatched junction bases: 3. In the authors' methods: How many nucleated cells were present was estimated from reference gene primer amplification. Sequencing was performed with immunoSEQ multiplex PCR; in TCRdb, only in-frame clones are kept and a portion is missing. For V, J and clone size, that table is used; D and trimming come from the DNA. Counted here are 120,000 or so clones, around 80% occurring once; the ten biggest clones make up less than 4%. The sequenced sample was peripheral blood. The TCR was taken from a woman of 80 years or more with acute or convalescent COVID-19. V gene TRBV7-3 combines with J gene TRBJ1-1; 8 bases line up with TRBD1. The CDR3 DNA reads TGTGCCAGCAGCTTCGGGACAGGCCCTGAAGCTTTCTTT. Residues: CASSFGTGPEAFF. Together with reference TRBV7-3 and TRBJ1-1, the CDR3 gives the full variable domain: GAGVSQTPSNKVTEKGKYVELRCDPISGHTALYWYRQSLGQGPEFLIYFQGTGAADDSGLPNDRFFAVRPEGSVSTLKIQRTERGDSAVYLCASSFGTGPEAFFGQGTRLTVV.